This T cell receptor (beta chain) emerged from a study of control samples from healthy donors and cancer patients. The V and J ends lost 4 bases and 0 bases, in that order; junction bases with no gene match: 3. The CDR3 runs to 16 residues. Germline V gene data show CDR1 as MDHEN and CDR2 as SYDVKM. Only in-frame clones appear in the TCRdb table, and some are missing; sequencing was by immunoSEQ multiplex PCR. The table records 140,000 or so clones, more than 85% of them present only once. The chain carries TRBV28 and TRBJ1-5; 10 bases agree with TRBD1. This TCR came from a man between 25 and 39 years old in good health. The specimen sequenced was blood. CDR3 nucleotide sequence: TGTGCCAGCAGTTCCGGACAGGGGGGTAGCAATCAGCCCCAGCATTTT. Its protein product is CASSSGQGGSNQPQHF.